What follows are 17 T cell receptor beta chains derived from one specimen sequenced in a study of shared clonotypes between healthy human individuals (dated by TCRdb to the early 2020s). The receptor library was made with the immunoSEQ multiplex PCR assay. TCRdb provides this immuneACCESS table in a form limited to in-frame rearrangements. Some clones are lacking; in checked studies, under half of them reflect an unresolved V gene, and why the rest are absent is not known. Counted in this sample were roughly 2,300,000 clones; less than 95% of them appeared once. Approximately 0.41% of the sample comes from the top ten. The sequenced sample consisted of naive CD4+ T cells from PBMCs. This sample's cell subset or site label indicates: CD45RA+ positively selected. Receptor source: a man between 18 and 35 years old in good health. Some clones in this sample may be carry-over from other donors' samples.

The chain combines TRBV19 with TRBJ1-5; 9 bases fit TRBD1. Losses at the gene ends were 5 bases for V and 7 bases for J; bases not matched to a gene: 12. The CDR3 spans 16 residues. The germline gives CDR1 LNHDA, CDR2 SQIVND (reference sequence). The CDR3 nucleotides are TGTGCCAGTAGTTCTTCCCGGGACAGGGTAGGACAGCCCCAGCATTTT. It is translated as CASSSSRDRVGQPQHF. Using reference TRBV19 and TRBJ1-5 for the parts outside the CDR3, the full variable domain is DGGITQSPKYLFRKEGQNVTLSCEQNLNHDAMYWYRQDPGQGLRLIYYSQIVNDFQKGDIAEGYSVSREKKESFPLTVTSAQKNPTAFYLCASSSSRDRVGQPQHFGDGTRLSIL.

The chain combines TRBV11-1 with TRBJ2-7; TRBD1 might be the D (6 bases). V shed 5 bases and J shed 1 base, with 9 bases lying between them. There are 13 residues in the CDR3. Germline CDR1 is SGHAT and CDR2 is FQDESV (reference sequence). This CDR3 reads CASSPDSSYEQYF. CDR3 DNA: TGTGCCAGCAGCCCGGACAGTTCCTACGAGCAGTACTTC.

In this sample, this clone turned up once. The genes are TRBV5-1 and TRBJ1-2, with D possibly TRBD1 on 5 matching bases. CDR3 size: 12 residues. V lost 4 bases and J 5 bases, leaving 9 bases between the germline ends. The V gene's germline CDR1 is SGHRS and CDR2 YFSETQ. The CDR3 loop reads CASSPQGYGYTF. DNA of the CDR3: TGCGCCAGCAGCCCCCAGGGATATGGCTACACCTTC.

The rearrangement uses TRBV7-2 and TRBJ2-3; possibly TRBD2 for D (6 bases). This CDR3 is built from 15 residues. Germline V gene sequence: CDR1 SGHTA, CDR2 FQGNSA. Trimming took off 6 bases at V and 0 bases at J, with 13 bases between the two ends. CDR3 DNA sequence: TGTGCCAGCAGTGTACGCGGGACTAGCACAGATACGCAGTATTTT. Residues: CASSVRGTSTDTQYF.

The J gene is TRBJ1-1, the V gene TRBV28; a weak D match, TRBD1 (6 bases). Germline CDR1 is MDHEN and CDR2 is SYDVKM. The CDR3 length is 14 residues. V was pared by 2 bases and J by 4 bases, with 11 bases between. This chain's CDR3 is CASSLHRDATEAFF. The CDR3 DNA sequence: TGTGCCAGCAGTTTACACAGGGATGCCACTGAAGCTTTCTTT.

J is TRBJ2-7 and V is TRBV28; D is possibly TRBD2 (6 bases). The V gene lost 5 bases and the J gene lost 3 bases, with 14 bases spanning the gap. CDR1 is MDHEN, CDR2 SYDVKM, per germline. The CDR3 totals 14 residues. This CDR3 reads CASSLRGVVYEQYF. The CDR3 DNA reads TGTGCCAGCAGTCTCCGCGGGGTAGTCTACGAGCAGTACTTC.

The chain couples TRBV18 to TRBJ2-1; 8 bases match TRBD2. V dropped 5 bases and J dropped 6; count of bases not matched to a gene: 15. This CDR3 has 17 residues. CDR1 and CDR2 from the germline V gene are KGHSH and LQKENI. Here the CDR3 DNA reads TGTGCCAGCTCAGACGGGACTAGTACCCTATTTGGCAATGAGCAGTTCTTC. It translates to CASSDGTSTLFGNEQFF.

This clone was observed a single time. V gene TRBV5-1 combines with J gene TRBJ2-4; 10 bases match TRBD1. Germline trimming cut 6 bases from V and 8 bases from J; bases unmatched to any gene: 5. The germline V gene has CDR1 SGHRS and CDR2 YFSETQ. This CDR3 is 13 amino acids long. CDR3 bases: TGCGCCAGCAAGGCGGGGACAGGGGACATTCAGTACTTC. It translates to CASKAGTGDIQYF.

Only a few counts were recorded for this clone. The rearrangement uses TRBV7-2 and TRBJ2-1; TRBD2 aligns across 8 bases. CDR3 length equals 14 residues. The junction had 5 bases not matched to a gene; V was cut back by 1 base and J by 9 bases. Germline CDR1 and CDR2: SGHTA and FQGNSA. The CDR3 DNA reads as TGTGCCAGCAGCTTAGTCTCTGCGGGGGGTGAGCAGTTCTTC. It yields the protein CASSLVSAGGEQFF.

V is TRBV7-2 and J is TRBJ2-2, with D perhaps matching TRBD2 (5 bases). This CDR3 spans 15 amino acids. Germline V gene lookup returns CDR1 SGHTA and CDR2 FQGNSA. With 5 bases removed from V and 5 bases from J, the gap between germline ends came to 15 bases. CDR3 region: CASSPRLTGTGELFF. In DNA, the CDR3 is TGTGCCAGCAGCCCCCGGTTAACGGGAACCGGGGAGCTGTTTTTT.

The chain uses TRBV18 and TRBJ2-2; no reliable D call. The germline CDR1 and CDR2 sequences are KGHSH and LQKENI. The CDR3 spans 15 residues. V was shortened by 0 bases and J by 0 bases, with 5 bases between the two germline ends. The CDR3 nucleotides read TGTGCCAGCTCACCACCGGGGTCGAACACCGGGGAGCTGTTTTTT. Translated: CASSPPGSNTGELFF.

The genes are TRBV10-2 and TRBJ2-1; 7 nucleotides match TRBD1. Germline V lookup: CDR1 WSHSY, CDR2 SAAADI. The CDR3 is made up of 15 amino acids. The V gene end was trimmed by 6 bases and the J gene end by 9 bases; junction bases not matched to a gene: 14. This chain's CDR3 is CASSLQGYGVGEQFF. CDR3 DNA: TGCGCCAGCAGCCTACAGGGGTACGGGGTGGGTGAGCAGTTCTTC.

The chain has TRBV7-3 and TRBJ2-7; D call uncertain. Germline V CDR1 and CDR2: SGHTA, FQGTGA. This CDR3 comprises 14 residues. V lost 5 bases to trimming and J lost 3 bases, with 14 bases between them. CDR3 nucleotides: TGTGCCAGCAGCCCTCCCGACCCAGGCTACGAGCAGTACTTC. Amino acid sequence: CASSPPDPGYEQYF.

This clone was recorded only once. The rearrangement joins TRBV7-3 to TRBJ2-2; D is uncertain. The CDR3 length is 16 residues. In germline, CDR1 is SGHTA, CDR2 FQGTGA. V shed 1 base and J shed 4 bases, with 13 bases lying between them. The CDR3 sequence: CASSLMAGYFTGELFF. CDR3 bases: TGTGCCAGCAGCTTAATGGCAGGATACTTCACCGGGGAGCTGTTTTTT.

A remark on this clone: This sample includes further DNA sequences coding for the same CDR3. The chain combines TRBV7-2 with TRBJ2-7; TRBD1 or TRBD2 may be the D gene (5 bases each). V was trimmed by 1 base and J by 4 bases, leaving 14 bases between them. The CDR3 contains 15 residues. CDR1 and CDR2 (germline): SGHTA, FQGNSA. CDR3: CASSLVRGLSYEQYF. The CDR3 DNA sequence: TGTGCCAGCAGCTTAGTTCGGGGCCTATCTTACGAGCAGTACTTC.

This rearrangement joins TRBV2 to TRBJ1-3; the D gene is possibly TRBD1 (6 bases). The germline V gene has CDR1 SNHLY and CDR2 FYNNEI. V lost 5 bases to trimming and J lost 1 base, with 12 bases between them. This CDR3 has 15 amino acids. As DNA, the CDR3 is TGTGCCAGCAGTTTGGGGGGCGCGTCTGGAAACACCATATATTTT. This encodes CASSLGGASGNTIYF.

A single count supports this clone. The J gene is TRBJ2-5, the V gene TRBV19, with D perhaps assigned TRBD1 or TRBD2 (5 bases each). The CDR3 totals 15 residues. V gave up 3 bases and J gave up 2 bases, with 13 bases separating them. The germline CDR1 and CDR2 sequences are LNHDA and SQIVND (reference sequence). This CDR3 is CASSMGTLDQETQYF. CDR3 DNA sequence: TGTGCCAGTAGTATGGGGACGCTAGATCAAGAGACCCAGTACTTC.